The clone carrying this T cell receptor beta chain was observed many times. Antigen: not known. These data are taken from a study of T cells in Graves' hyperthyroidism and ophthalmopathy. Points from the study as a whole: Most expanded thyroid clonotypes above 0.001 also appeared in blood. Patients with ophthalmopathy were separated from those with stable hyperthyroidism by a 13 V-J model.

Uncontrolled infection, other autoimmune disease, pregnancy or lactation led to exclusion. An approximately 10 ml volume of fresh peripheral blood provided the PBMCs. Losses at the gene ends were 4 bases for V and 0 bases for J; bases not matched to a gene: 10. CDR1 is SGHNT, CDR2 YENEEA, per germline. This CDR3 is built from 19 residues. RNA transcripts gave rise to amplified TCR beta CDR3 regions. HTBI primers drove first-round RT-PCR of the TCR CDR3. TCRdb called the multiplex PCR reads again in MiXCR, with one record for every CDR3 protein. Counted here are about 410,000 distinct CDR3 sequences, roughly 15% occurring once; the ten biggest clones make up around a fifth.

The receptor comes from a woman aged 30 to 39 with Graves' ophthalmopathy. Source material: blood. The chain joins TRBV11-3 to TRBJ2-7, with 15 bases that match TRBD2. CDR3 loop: CASSSLPGLAGGNSYEQYF. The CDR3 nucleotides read TGTGCCAGCAGCTCCCTCCCGGGACTAGCGGGGGGTAACTCCTACGAGCAGTACTTC.